A single sample is the source of the 24 T cell receptor beta chains below, sequenced in a study of CD8+ T cells in alopecia areata. cDNA prepared by RNA extraction and subsequent reverse transcription served as the template for sequencing. TCRdb's table, derived via immunoSEQ multiplex PCR, lists solely in-frame clones and lacks some. The table shows 98,000 or so clones, with around 60% occurring only once. Noted treatment: oral pan-JAK inhibitor, 5-10 mg twice daily. This material consisted of CD8+ T cells sorted from blood, taken at week 4, from a patient treated with tofacitinib. The source of these receptors is a human donor with alopecia areata.

A word on this clone: No conserved phenylalanine or tryptophan is present at the end of the CDR3, so a read error is the likely explanation. The V and J genes are TRBV5-1 and TRBJ1-1; 7 bases fit TRBD1. Germline CDR1 reads SGHRS; CDR2 reads YFSETQ. CDR3 size: 14 residues. V dropped 4 bases and J dropped 1; count of bases not matched to a gene: 4. The CDR3 loop is CASSRGTANTEAFL. CDR3 DNA: TGCGCCAGCAGCCGGGGGACAGCGAACACTGAAGCTTTCCTT.

CDR3 loop: CSVIGQGTEAFF. The CDR3 nucleotides read TGCAGCGTTATTGGACAGGGCACTGAAGCTTTCTTT. The chain carries TRBV29-1 and TRBJ1-1, with TRBD1 matching 8 bases. The CDR3 runs 12 residues. Per germline, CDR1 SQVTM and CDR2 ANQGSEA. The V segment lost 5 bases and the J segment 4 bases; nucleotides outside the gene matches: 3.

This clone was recorded a few times. V is TRBV4-3 and J is TRBJ2-7, with D maybe TRBD1 (5 bases). The length of the CDR3 is 15 residues. Deletions cut 0 bases from V and 4 bases from J, with 13 bases between. Germline V gives CDR1 LGHNA, CDR2 YSLEER. CDR3 nucleotide sequence: TGCGCCAGCAGCCAAGATAGGGGTAATGTGTACGAGCAGTACTTC. Translation gives CASSQDRGNVYEQYF.

The chain links TRBV5-1 to TRBJ2-3; D is uncertain. V was pared by 5 bases and J by 3 bases, with 10 bases between. The CDR3 contains 13 residues. Germline V gene sequence: CDR1 SGHRS, CDR2 YFSETQ. This chain's CDR3 is CASSTLGTDTQYF. The DNA of the CDR3 is TGCGCCAGCAGTACCCTAGGGACAGATACGCAGTATTTT.

This chain links TRBV15 with TRBJ1-5; D is ambiguous. This CDR3 has 15 residues. Between the trimmed V and J ends, which lost 9 bases and 3 bases, there was a span of 18 bases. Germline V gives CDR1 LNHNV, CDR2 YYDKDF (reference sequence). The CDR3 region is CATAVSEAFNQPQHF. The DNA for the CDR3 is TGTGCCACTGCTGTCTCAGAAGCTTTCAATCAGCCCCAGCATTTT.

The V call is TRBV19, the J call TRBJ1-1; D is undetermined. The length of the CDR3 is 13 residues. V shed 6 bases and J shed 0 bases, with 8 bases lying between them. CDR1 and CDR2 from the germline V gene are LNHDA and SQIVND (reference sequence). CDR3 amino acids: CASSRKLNTEAFF. As DNA, the CDR3 is TGTGCCAGTAGCCGCAAGTTGAACACTGAAGCTTTCTTT.

The V gene is TRBV30, the J gene TRBJ2-2; D might be TRBD2 (6 bases). The CDR3 has 14 residues. From germline, CDR1 is GTSNPN and CDR2 SVGIG (reference sequence). V lost 3 bases to trimming and J lost 3 bases, with 11 bases between them. The CDR3 DNA reads TGTGCCTGGAGATGGGACTCCTACACCGGGGAGCTGTTTTTT. This sequence encodes CAWRWDSYTGELFF.

The chain links TRBV5-6 to TRBJ2-3; TRBD2 aligns across 8 bases. CDR3 length: 14 amino acids. The J segment lost 4 bases and the V segment lost 0 bases, leaving 1 base of the junction unmatched. The germline gives CDR1 SGHDT, CDR2 YYEEEE. The CDR3 coding sequence is TGTGCCAGCAGCTTGGGCGGGGGGCCAGATACGCAGTATTTT. As protein: CASSLGGGPDTQYF.

This clone has a handful of counts. The chain is built from TRBV11-2 and TRBJ2-7, with D hard to call. Germline CDR1 reads SGHAT; CDR2 reads FQNNGV. V was trimmed by 1 base and J by 0 bases, leaving 16 bases between them. The CDR3 has 17 residues. The DNA for the CDR3 is TGTGCCAGCAGCTTAGTTCGTGGCGGTCCTTCCTCCTACGAGCAGTACTTC. Translated: CASSLVRGGPSSYEQYF.

The rearrangement links TRBV7-3 to TRBJ2-2; TRBD1 aligns across 7 bases. Germline CDR1 reads SGHTA; CDR2 reads FQGTGA. The CDR3 contains 15 residues. The V and J ends lost 2 bases and 7 bases, in that order; junction bases with no gene match: 7. The CDR3 protein is CASSLYTGVNGELFF. For the CDR3, the DNA is TGTGCCAGCAGCTTATATACAGGGGTCAACGGGGAGCTGTTTTTT. The full variable domain, with the rest looked up from reference TRBV7-3 and TRBJ2-2, is GAGVSQTPSNKVTEKGKYVELRCDPISGHTALYWYRQSLGQGPEFLIYFQGTGAADDSGLPNDRFFAVRPEGSVSTLKIQRTERGDSAVYLCASSLYTGVNGELFFGEGSRLTVL.

The genes are TRBV9 and TRBJ1-1; D not resolved. The CDR3 is made up of 15 amino acids. The V gene's germline CDR1 is SGDLS and CDR2 YYNGEE. Trimming left V 0 bases short and J 3 bases short, with 12 bases between. CDR3 amino acids: CASSVDGEGYTEAFF. The CDR3 region has the DNA TGTGCCAGCAGCGTAGATGGGGAAGGATACACTGAAGCTTTCTTT.

The V and J genes are TRBV4-1 and TRBJ1-5; weak D call: TRBD1 (5 bases). The V end was cut by 1 base, the J end by 6 bases, with 16 bases between. The CDR3 runs to 16 residues. The germline V gene encodes CDR1 MGHRA and CDR2 YSYEKL. CDR3 DNA sequence: TGCGCCAGCAGCCAAGTGACGGGGGGTTCCGTTCAGCCCCAGCATTTT. The encoded protein is CASSQVTGGSVQPQHF.

This clone was recorded a few times. This sequence joins TRBV29-1 and TRBJ2-2, with D maybe TRBD2 (5 bases). The CDR3 spans 13 residues. The ends were cut back, 2 bases at V and 7 bases at J, with 11 bases in the middle. Germline assignment: CDR1 SQVTM and CDR2 ANQGSEA. CDR3 bases: TGCAGCGTTGAATTCGTGGGAGTCGGGGAGCTGTTTTTT. Its protein product is CSVEFVGVGELFF.

The CDR3 nucleotides read TGCGCCAGCAGCCAAGATCCCGTATTGGGAATGACATACAATGAGCAGTTCTTC. This encodes CASSQDPVLGMTYNEQFF. The V gene is TRBV4-1, the J gene TRBJ2-1, with D uncertain. This CDR3 has 18 amino acids. The V gene's germline CDR1 is MGHRA and CDR2 YSYEKL. V gave up 0 bases and J gave up 4 bases, with 19 bases separating them.

The V and J genes are TRBV7-8 and TRBJ2-3, with D possibly matching TRBD1 (6 bases). Germline V gene sequence: CDR1 SGHVS, CDR2 FQNEAQ. The V end lost 5 bases, the J end lost 2 bases, and 11 bases lay between the germline ends. This CDR3 comprises 14 residues. The CDR3 spells CASSGQIPTDTQYF. DNA for the CDR3: TGTGCCAGCAGCGGACAGATTCCCACAGATACGCAGTATTTT.

The chain combines TRBV27 with TRBJ2-7; D not resolved. V shed 8 bases and J shed 2 bases, with 19 bases lying between them. This CDR3 spans 15 amino acids. CDR1 MNHEY and CDR2 SMNVEV come from the germline V gene (reference sequence). CDR3 in amino acids: CASGVFDGIAYEQYF. CDR3 sequence (DNA): TGTGCCAGCGGAGTGTTCGACGGAATTGCCTACGAGCAGTACTTC.

The genes are TRBV7-8 and TRBJ2-2; 9 bases are a match to TRBD1. This CDR3 has 15 amino acids. J gave up 7 bases and V 6 bases, and 9 bases lay outside the gene matches. Germline CDR1 is SGHVS and CDR2 is FQNEAQ. CDR3 region: CASSATGGRSGELFF. The CDR3 DNA follows: TGTGCCAGCAGTGCTACAGGGGGCAGGAGCGGGGAGCTGTTTTTT.

This clone was counted a few times. The CDR3 reads CSVEGSEQFF. DNA for the CDR3: TGCAGCGTTGAAGGTTCTGAGCAGTTCTTC. The rearrangement links TRBV29-1 to TRBJ2-1; D remains ambiguous. CDR1 is SQVTM, CDR2 ANQGSEA, per germline. The V end lost 1 base, the J end lost 9 bases, and 4 bases lay between the germline ends. CDR3 size: 10 residues.

The gene calls are TRBV5-6 and TRBJ1-1; D is perhaps TRBD1 (5 bases). With 4 bases removed from V and 4 bases from J, the gap between germline ends came to 17 bases. Germline assignment: CDR1 SGHDT and CDR2 YYEEEE. CDR3 size: 15 residues. The CDR3 region is CASSPSVGATTEAFF. The CDR3 DNA is TGTGCCAGCAGCCCCTCGGTAGGGGCGACCACTGAAGCTTTCTTT.

This clone has only a few counts. This chain connects TRBV19 to TRBJ1-1, with a tentative D call TRBD1 (5 bases). V lost 6 bases to trimming and J lost 5 bases, with 16 bases between them. The CDR3 length is 14 residues. Germline CDR1 and CDR2: LNHDA and SQIVND (reference sequence). The CDR3 loop is CASSLTELGTEAFF. The CDR3 region has the DNA TGTGCCAGTAGCTTGACAGAACTGGGGACTGAAGCTTTCTTT.

V gene TRBV30 combines with J gene TRBJ1-1, with D maybe TRBD1 (5 bases). The germline CDR1 and CDR2 sequences are GTSNPN and SVGIG (reference sequence). Trimming stripped 4 bases from V and 6 bases from J, with 15 bases between. This CDR3 contains 13 residues. The chain's CDR3 is CAWTPHSGAEAFF. The CDR3 DNA reads TGTGCCTGGACTCCACATTCGGGGGCTGAAGCTTTCTTT.

Here the CDR3 reads CASSLGDRGTDTQYF. The CDR3, as DNA: TGTGCCAGCAGCTTGGGGGACAGGGGCACAGATACGCAGTATTTT. The chain uses TRBV5-6 and TRBJ2-3, with 9 bases fitting TRBD1. The V gene's germline CDR1 is SGHDT and CDR2 YYEEEE. The CDR3 is 15 residues long. With 0 bases clipped from V and 1 base from J, the junction kept 0 bases outside the gene matches.

J is TRBJ1-2 and V is TRBV2; possible D gene TRBD1, 5 bases. V lost 4 bases and J 6 bases, leaving 21 bases between the germline ends. CDR3 length: 16 amino acids. CDR1 SNHLY and CDR2 FYNNEI come from the germline V gene. The CDR3 nucleotides read TGTGCCAGCAGTGGGTCTATGGGAGGGGTAGGCCATGGCTACACCTTC. Residues: CASSGSMGGVGHGYTF.

The chain is built from TRBV4-3 and TRBJ2-2; TRBD2 aligns across 8 bases. Looked up from germline, CDR1 is LGHNA and CDR2 is YSLEER. This CDR3 region has 16 residues. V lost 0 bases to trimming and J lost 1 base; unmatched junction nucleotides: 1. CDR3: CASSQDLAGNTGELFF. CDR3 nucleotides: TGCGCCAGCAGCCAAGATCTAGCGGGGAACACCGGGGAGCTGTTTTTT.